Listed below are T cell receptor beta chains from one sample, sequenced in a study of cytomegalovirus exposure and HLA in healthy donors. Using immunoSEQ multiplex PCR, the repertoire was profiled, and TCRdb retains in-frame clones only, with some absent. The sample contains about 160,000 clones, 84% of which appear only once. The sequencing input was PBMCs. Every receptor here comes from a boy aged 2 to 9 in good health and CMV-seronegative. The CDR3 runs from the conserved cysteine through the conserved F or W. A D gene is named only where the DNA matches it firmly. Not every row has a clone size; where given, it reads once, few, many or a size class.

TRBD2	TRBV6-1	few	TRBJ2-7	CASSARTSGGYEQYF	TGTGCCAGCAGTGCCCGGACTAGCGGAGGCTACGAGCAGTACTTC
TRBD2	TRBV5-1	-	TRBJ2-7	CASSDGLAGRNEQYF	TGCGCCAGCAGCGACGGACTAGCGGGTAGGAACGAGCAGTACTTC
TRBD2	TRBV6-4	-	TRBJ2-1	CASRELAGVGEQFF	TGTGCCAGCAGAGAACTAGCGGGAGTCGGGGAGCAGTTCTTC
-	TRBV14	once	TRBJ2-5	CASSHRWQETQYF	TGTGCCAGCAGCCACAGGTGGCAAGAGACCCAGTACTTC
TRBD1	TRBV30	-	TRBJ2-7	CAWRMNRGWSSYEQYF	TGTGCCTGGAGGATGAACAGGGGCTGGAGCTCCTACGAGCAGTACTTC
TRBD1	TRBV19	few	TRBJ2-7	CASSPRDSYEQYF	TGTGCCAGTAGTCCCCGGGACAGCTACGAGCAGTACTTC
TRBD1	TRBV4-2	few	TRBJ2-1	CASSQDLPGQGAGEQFF	TGTGCCAGCAGCCAAGATCTACCGGGACAGGGGGCGGGTGAGCAGTTCTTC
TRBD1	TRBV19	-	TRBJ2-3	CASSMSGTGGSDTQYF	TGTGCCAGTAGTATGAGTGGGACAGGGGGCTCAGATACGCAGTATTTT
-	TRBV10-2	-	TRBJ2-3	CASSVSGLTDTQYF	TGCGCCAGCAGTGTAAGCGGACTCACAGATACGCAGTATTTT
-	TRBV28	-	TRBJ1-1	CASSYTGRSEAFF	TGTGCCAGCAGTTATACAGGGCGCTCTGAAGCTTTCTTT
-	TRBV11-3	once	TRBJ2-2	CASSLGGIPGAGELFF	TGTGCCAGCAGCTTAGGAGGAATCCCGGGGGCCGGGGAGCTGTTTTTT
-	TRBV27	-	TRBJ1-2	CASSLLSGDGYTF	TGTGCCAGCAGTTTATTATCGGGGGATGGCTACACCTTC
-	TRBV18	-	TRBJ1-2	CASSPHPVPQGERWTNYGYTF	TGTGCCAGCTCACCACATCCGGTTCCACAGGGCGAAAGATGGACTAACTATGGCTACACCTTC
-	TRBV2	-	TRBJ2-5	CASSRQTQETQYF	TGTGCCAGCAGCAGACAGACCCAAGAGACCCAGTACTTC